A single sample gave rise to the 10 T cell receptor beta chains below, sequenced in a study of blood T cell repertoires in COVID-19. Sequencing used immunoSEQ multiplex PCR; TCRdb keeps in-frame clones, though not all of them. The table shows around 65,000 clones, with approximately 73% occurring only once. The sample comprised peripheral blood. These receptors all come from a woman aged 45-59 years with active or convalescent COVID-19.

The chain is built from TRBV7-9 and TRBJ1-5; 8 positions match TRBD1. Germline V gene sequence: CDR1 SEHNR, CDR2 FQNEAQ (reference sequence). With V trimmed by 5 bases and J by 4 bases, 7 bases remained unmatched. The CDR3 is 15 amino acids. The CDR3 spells CASSPQTGANQPQHF. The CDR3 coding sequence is TGTGCCAGCAGCCCCCAGACAGGGGCTAATCAGCCCCAGCATTTT.

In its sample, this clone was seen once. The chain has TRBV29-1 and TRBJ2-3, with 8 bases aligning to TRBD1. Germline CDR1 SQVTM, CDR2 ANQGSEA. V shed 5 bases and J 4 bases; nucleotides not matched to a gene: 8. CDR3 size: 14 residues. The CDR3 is CSVRIQGAADTQYF. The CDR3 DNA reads TGCAGCGTTCGAATTCAGGGGGCCGCAGATACGCAGTATTTT.

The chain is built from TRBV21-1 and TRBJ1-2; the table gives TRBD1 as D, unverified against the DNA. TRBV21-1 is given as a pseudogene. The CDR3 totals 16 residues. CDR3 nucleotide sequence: TGTGCCAGCAGCAAAGGTCTTGGACAGGGTCACTATGGCTACACCTTC. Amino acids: CASSKGLGQGHYGYTF.

This CDR3 reads CASSQDQTGEQYF. The CDR3 nucleotides read TGTGCCAGCAGCCAAGATCAAACGGGAGAGCAGTACTTC. The chain combines TRBV3-1 (or the pseudogene TRBV3-2) with TRBJ2-7; possible D gene TRBD2, 5 bases. V was shortened by 0 bases and J by 7 bases, with 10 bases between the two germline ends. The CDR3 contains 13 residues. Germline values: CDR1 LGHDT, CDR2 YNNKEL (reference sequence).

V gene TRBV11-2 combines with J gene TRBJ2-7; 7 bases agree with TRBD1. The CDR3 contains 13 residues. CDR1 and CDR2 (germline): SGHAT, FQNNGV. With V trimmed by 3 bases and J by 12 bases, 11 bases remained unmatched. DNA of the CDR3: TGTGCCAGCAGCTTCCCTGGACAGGCTGTGTCGTACTTC. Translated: CASSFPGQAVSYF.

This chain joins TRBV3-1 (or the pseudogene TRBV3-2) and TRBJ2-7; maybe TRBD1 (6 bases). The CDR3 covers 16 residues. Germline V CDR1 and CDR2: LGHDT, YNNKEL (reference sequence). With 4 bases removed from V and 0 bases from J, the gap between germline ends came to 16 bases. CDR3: CASSPLWGPSSYEQYF. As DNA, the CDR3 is TGTGCCAGCAGCCCACTGTGGGGGCCTAGCTCCTACGAGCAGTACTTC.

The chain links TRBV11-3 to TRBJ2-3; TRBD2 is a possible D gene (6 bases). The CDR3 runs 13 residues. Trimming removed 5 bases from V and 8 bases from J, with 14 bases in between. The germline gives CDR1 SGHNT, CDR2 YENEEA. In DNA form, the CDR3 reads TGTGCCAGCAGCACCCAGGAGGGGAGTACGCAGTATTTT. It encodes CASSTQEGSTQYF.

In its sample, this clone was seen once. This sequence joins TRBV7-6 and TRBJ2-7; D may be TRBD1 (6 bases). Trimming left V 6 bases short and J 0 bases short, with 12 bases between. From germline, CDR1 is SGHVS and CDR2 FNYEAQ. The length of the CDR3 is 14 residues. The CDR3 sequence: CASRPTGYSYEQYF. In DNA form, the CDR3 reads TGTGCCAGCAGACCAACAGGGTACTCCTACGAGCAGTACTTC.

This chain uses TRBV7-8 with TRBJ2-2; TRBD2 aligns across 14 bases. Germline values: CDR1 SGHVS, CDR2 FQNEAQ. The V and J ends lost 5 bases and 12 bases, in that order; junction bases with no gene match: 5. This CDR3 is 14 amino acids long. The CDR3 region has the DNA TGTGCCAGCAGCGGTCGGACTAGCGGGAGGCAGCTGTTTTTT. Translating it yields CASSGRTSGRQLFF.

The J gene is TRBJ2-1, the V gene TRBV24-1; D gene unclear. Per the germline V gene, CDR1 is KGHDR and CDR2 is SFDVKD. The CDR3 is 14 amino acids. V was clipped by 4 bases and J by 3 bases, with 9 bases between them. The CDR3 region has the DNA TGTGCCACCAGTGAACCAGGTCTCTACAATGAGCAGTTCTTC. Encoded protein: CATSEPGLYNEQFF.